This TCR beta chain comes out of a study of cytotoxic CD8 clonotypes in ibrutinib-treated CLL. Study-wide background: Response was recorded as partial in some 25 patients and complete in 2; at median roughly 68 months, approximately 15 remained remitted and approximately twelve had progressed.

On this clone itself: The antigen is unknown.

General observations from the study: Clonality rose at ibrutinib response, held steady in sustained remission, and fell toward baseline at progression.

With sequencing, the targeted depth ranged from 1 in 200,000 to 1 in 1 million T cells. Measured with immunoSEQ multiplex PCR; TCRdb has only the in-frame clones, and not every one. Of 120,000 to 150,000 clones listed, 85% to 95% are singletons. PBMCs that had been cryopreserved were the source of roughly 2.2 micrograms of genomic DNA for TCR beta libraries. This CDR3 is 15 amino acids long. From germline, CDR1 is KGHSH and CDR2 LQKENI. V lost 0 bases and J lost 2, with 8 bases in between. The specimen was PBMCs, collected after 12 months of ibrutinib treatment. The receptor's source is a human donor with chronic lymphocytic leukemia. The chain recombines TRBV18 with TRBJ1-3; no clear D. CDR3 amino acids: CASSPPVRPGNTIYF. CDR3 coding DNA: TGTGCCAGCTCACCACCGGTCAGGCCTGGAAACACCATATATTTT.